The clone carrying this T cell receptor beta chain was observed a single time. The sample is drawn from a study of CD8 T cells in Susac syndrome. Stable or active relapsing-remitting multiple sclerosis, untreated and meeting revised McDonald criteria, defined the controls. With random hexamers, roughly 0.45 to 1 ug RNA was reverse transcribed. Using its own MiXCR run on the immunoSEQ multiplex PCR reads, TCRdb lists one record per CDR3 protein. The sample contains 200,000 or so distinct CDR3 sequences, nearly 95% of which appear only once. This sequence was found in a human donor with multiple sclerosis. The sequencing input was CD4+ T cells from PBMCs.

DNA for the CDR3: TGTGCCAGCAGCCATTGGACAGGGCGCTACAATGAGCAGTTCTTC. Translation gives CASSHWTGRYNEQFF. The rearrangement links TRBV3-1 to TRBJ2-1; 8 nucleotides line up with TRBD1. There are 15 residues in the CDR3. The V segment lost 3 bases and the J segment 3 bases; nucleotides outside the gene matches: 4. Per the germline V gene, CDR1 is LGHDT and CDR2 is YNNKEL (reference sequence).